The 12 T cell receptor beta chains presented below share a single source sample, sequenced in a study of blood T cell repertoires in COVID-19. Sequencing was performed with immunoSEQ multiplex PCR; in TCRdb, only in-frame clones are kept and a portion is missing. The sample lists 160,000 or so clones; roughly 82% were seen once. Material for sequencing was PBMCs or T cells enriched from blood (not recorded which). These receptors came from a man aged 50 or older who had recovered from COVID-19.

The V call is TRBV19, the J call TRBJ2-7, with 10 bases lining up with TRBD1. The CDR3 runs to 18 residues. CDR1 and CDR2 from the germline V gene are LNHDA and SQIVND (reference sequence). The V segment lost 8 bases and the J segment 2 bases; nucleotides outside the gene matches: 18. In nucleotides, the CDR3 is TGTGCCAGTGCAACCGCGCCCTCTGGACAGGGGGGGACCTACGAGCAGTACTTC. It encodes CASATAPSGQGGTYEQYF.

The J gene is TRBJ1-2, the V gene TRBV11-2; 7 bases are a match to TRBD1. After removal of 7 bases from V and 8 bases from J, the junction contained 7 bases not matched to a gene. This CDR3 comprises 12 residues. Germline V CDR1 and CDR2: SGHAT, FQNNGV. This CDR3 is CASKTTGNGYTF. The DNA for the CDR3 is TGTGCCAGCAAGACGACAGGGAACGGCTACACCTTC.

This clone showed up just a few times. Other DNA sequences in this sample translate to the same CDR3. CDR3 bases: TGCGCCAGCAGCCAAGGGACAGGGACAACTGAAGCTTTCTTT. It translates to CASSQGTGTTEAFF. This chain connects TRBV4-1 to TRBJ1-1; the match to TRBD1 covers 8 bases. The CDR3 length is 14 residues. V shed 1 base, J shed 5 bases, and the junction held 3 bases outside the gene matches. The germline CDR1 and CDR2 sequences are MGHRA and YSYEKL.

In its sample, this clone was seen many times. The genes are TRBV6-6 and TRBJ1-5, with TRBD1 matching 9 bases. Trimming cost V 5 bases and J 3 bases; bases outside gene matches: 17. CDR1 is MNHNY and CDR2 is SVGAGI in the germline V gene (reference sequence). The CDR3 extends over 19 amino acids. Here the CDR3 DNA reads TGTGCCAGCAGTCGCCTGGGGACAGGGAATGTGGGGGCCAATCAGCCCCAGCATTTT. Its protein product is CASSRLGTGNVGANQPQHF.

The chain joins TRBV15 to TRBJ1-2; D is unclear. The CDR3 consists of 14 residues. From germline, CDR1 is LNHNV and CDR2 YYDKDF (reference sequence). V was trimmed by 3 bases and J by 0 bases, leaving 8 bases between them. The CDR3 DNA follows: TGTGCCACCAGCAGGGAGACTGCTAACTATGGCTACACCTTC. Encoded protein: CATSRETANYGYTF.

This clone was counted once. This chain connects TRBV5-5 to TRBJ2-4; no reliable D call. CDR3 length: 14 residues. The V end was cut by 0 bases, the J end by 15 bases, with 19 bases between. CDR1 is SGHKS and CDR2 is YYEKEE in the germline V gene (reference sequence). The CDR3 nucleotides are TGTGCCAGCAGCTTGGCCTTCGAGTATTCGTCTCTGTACTTC. It codes for CASSLAFEYSSLYF.

The rearrangement joins TRBV19 to TRBJ2-1; D perhaps matches TRBD2 (6 bases). Germline assignment: CDR1 LNHDA and CDR2 SQIVND (reference sequence). This CDR3 has 17 amino acids. Trimming took off 4 bases at V and 4 bases at J, with 20 bases between the two ends. The CDR3 loop reads CASSTPRSGRGYNEQFF. CDR3 nucleotide sequence: TGTGCCAGTAGTACCCCCAGGAGCGGGCGAGGATACAATGAGCAGTTCTTC. Full variable domain (outside the CDR3, taken from reference TRBV19 and TRBJ2-1): DGGITQSPKYLFRKEGQNVTLSCEQNLNHDAMYWYRQDPGQGLRLIYYSQIVNDFQKGDIAEGYSVSREKKESFPLTVTSAQKNPTAFYLCASSTPRSGRGYNEQFFGPGTRLTVL.

J is TRBJ1-3 and V is TRBV5-6; D is undetermined. Germline V gene sequence: CDR1 SGHDT, CDR2 YYEEEE. V dropped 0 bases and J dropped 0 bases, with 7 bases sitting between them. This CDR3 is 15 amino acids long. The CDR3 DNA sequence: TGTGCCAGCAGCTTGGTCACAGTCTCTGGAAACACCATATATTTT. Amino acids: CASSLVTVSGNTIYF. The whole variable domain, remainder taken from reference TRBV5-6 and TRBJ1-3, is DAGVTQSPTHLIKTRGQQVTLRCSPKSGHDTVSWYQQALGQGPQFIFQYYEEEERQRGNFPDRFSGHQFPNYSSELNVNALLLGDSALYLCASSLVTVSGNTIYFGEGSWLTVV.

V gene TRBV5-8 combines with J gene TRBJ1-2, with 7 bases identical to TRBD1. This CDR3 has 14 amino acids. Germline V gives CDR1 SGHTS, CDR2 YDEGEE. The ends lost 4 bases at V and 4 bases at J; junction bases unmatched: 7. CDR3 nucleotides: TGTGCCAGCAGCCCGACGGGACAGTTCTATGGCTACACCTTC. It is translated as CASSPTGQFYGYTF.

The CDR3: CASSKGRDSRTGELFF. The CDR3 DNA follows: TGTGCCAGCAGCAAAGGACGGGACTCCCGCACCGGGGAGCTGTTTTTT. This rearrangement joins TRBV7-9 to TRBJ2-2, with D possibly TRBD2 on 6 matching bases. The CDR3 totals 16 residues. The germline V gene encodes CDR1 SEHNR and CDR2 FQNEAQ (reference sequence). With 5 bases removed from V and 4 bases from J, the gap between germline ends came to 17 bases.

This chain links TRBV7-6 with TRBJ1-2; D perhaps matches TRBD1 (5 bases). Germline CDR1 and CDR2: SGHVS and FNYEAQ. This CDR3 spans 14 amino acids. The V end lost 5 bases, the J end lost 5 bases, and 15 bases lay between the germline ends. CDR3 DNA sequence: TGTGCCAGCAGCCCGCTGCAGGGTCGGTATGGCTACACCTTC. Translated, it gives CASSPLQGRYGYTF.

The chain links TRBV15 to TRBJ1-2, with D perhaps TRBD1 (5 bases). The CDR3 loop spans 14 amino acids. V was cut by 0 bases and J by 4 bases, with 9 bases left in between. Germline CDR1 is LNHNV and CDR2 is YYDKDF (reference sequence). As DNA, the CDR3 is TGTGCCACCAGCAGAGATCAAGGGGCCTATGGCTACACCTTC. Translation gives CATSRDQGAYGYTF.